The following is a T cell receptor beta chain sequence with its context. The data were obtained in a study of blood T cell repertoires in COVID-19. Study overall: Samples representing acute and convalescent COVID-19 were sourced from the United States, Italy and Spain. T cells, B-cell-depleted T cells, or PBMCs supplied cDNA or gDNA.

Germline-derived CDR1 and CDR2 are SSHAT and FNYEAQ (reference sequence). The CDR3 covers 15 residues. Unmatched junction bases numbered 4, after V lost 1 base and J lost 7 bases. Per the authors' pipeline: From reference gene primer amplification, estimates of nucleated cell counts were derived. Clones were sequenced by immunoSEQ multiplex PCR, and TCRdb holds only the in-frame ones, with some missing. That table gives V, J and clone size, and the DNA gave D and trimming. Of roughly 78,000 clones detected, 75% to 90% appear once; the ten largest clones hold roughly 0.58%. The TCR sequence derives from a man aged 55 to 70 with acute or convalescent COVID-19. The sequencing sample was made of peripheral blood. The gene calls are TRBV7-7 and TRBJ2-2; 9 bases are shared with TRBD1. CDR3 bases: TGTGCCAGCAGCTTAGGTACAGGGGGCAACGGGGAGCTGTTTTTT. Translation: CASSLGTGGNGELFF.